The 17 T cell receptor beta chains reported below all come from one sample, sequenced in a study of vaccination and CD4 T cells after COVID-19. These TCRs are of unknown antigen specificity. Regarding treatment: roughly ten-day PBMC culture with coronavirus spike peptide pools or control peptides (ViraFEST assay). Sequencing of DNA taken from cultured CD4+ T cells relied on the Oncomine TCR Beta short-read assay. TCRdb independently ran MiXCR on the PCR reads; one entry per CDR3 protein. The sample includes about 14,000 distinct CDR3 sequences, approximately 60% of them seen just once. The sequenced material came from CD4+ T cells from blood, cultured in vitro. These receptors came from a human donor who had recovered from COVID-19.

The V gene is TRBV11-2, the J gene TRBJ1-6, with a possible D match to TRBD1 (6 bases). Germline V CDR1 and CDR2: SGHAT, FQNNGV. The V end was cut by 1 base, the J end by 8 bases, with 9 bases between. CDR3 size: 14 residues. The CDR3: CASSLGGAHSPLHF. The CDR3 DNA is TGTGCCAGCAGCTTAGGGGGGGCGCATTCACCCCTCCACTTT.

This clonotype was seen only a few times. The chain is built from TRBV20-1 and TRBJ2-4; 7 bases map to TRBD2. From germline, CDR1 is DFQATT and CDR2 SNEGSKA (reference sequence). CDR3 size: 15 residues. Unmatched junction bases numbered 13, after V lost 6 bases and J lost 5 bases. The chain's CDR3 is CSAGEGLSPQNIQYF. In DNA form, the CDR3 reads TGCAGTGCCGGGGAGGGACTATCCCCTCAAAACATTCAGTACTTC.

Of note for this clonotype: A junction boundary mismatches the germline segment, possibly from a read error. The CDR3, as DNA: TGCAGTGCCCGCCCCCAGGGGAACACTGGAGCTTTCTTT. Its translation is CSARPQGNTGAFF. The chain couples TRBV20-1 to TRBJ1-1; D is possibly TRBD1 (6 bases). The CDR3 sequence is 13 residues long. Looked up from germline, CDR1 is DFQATT and CDR2 is SNEGSKA (reference sequence).

The rearrangement uses TRBV6-1 and TRBJ2-7; D possibly corresponds to TRBD2 (5 bases). The CDR3 has 13 residues. Trimming shortened V by 7 bases and J by 2 bases, and 12 bases separated the two germline ends. Looked up from germline, CDR1 is MNHNS and CDR2 is SASEGT. Written as DNA, the CDR3 is TGTGCCAGCAAAGAGGGTTCCCCCTACGAGCAGTACTTC. This encodes CASKEGSPYEQYF.

This clonotype was recorded a few times. J is TRBJ1-5 and V is TRBV6-5; 7 bases agree with TRBD1. The V gene end was trimmed by 0 bases and the J gene end by 3 bases; junction bases not matched to a gene: 2. CDR3 length: 15 amino acids. Germline lookup yields CDR1 MNHEY and CDR2 SVGAGI. Here the CDR3 DNA reads TGTGCCAGCAGTTACTCAGACAGGGACAATCAGCCCCAGCATTTT. Translated: CASSYSDRDNQPQHF.

Here the CDR3 reads CASSPGRESYEQYF. DNA of the CDR3: TGTGCCAGCAGCCCGGGGAGGGAGAGCTACGAGCAGTACTTC. The chain carries TRBV11-2 and TRBJ2-7; TRBD2 matches at 7 bases. Germline V gene data show CDR1 as SGHAT and CDR2 as FQNNGV. J lost 3 bases, V lost 5 bases, and 7 bases had no gene match. The CDR3 covers 14 residues.

This CDR3 is CSARGLGGSDSYEQYF. The DNA of the CDR3 is TGCAGTGCTAGAGGTTTAGGGGGGAGTGACTCCTACGAGCAGTACTTC. The chain has TRBV20-1 and TRBJ2-7; tentatively, D is TRBD1 or TRBD2 (6 bases each). The germline V and J ends were trimmed by 1 base and 0 bases, with 16 bases remaining between them. CDR1 is DFQATT, CDR2 SNEGSKA, per germline (reference sequence). The CDR3 runs 16 residues.

CDR3 amino acids: CATSDWTSGSQETQYF. In nucleotides, the CDR3 is TGTGCCACCAGTGATTGGACTAGCGGGAGTCAAGAGACCCAGTACTTC. The chain couples TRBV24-1 to TRBJ2-5; TRBD2 matches at 13 bases. The CDR3 is 16 amino acids. Germline trimming cut 2 bases from V and 2 bases from J; bases unmatched to any gene: 1. The V gene's germline CDR1 is KGHDR and CDR2 SFDVKD.

The rearrangement links TRBV6-2 or TRBV6-3 to TRBJ2-4; D remains unclear. Looked up from germline, CDR1 is MNHEY and CDR2 is SVGEGT. Trimming cost V 2 bases and J 1 base, with 9 bases left between them. CDR3 length: 15 amino acids. The CDR3 is CASSYSLRAKNIQYF. The CDR3 DNA reads as TGTGCCAGCAGTTACAGTCTCAGGGCCAAAAACATTCAGTACTTC.

This clonotype showed up just once. The chain carries TRBV20-1 and TRBJ2-5; a weak D match, TRBD2 (6 bases). The CDR3 runs 12 residues. Germline values: CDR1 DFQATT, CDR2 SNEGSKA (reference sequence). The V end was cut by 3 bases, the J end by 1 base, with 6 bases between. CDR3 sequence: CSAREGQETQYF. CDR3 nucleotides: TGCAGTGCTAGGGAGGGCCAAGAGACCCAGTACTTC.

The rearrangement joins TRBV27 to TRBJ2-1; 10 bases align to TRBD1. The CDR3 runs to 15 residues. Germline CDR1 is MNHEY and CDR2 is SMNVEV (reference sequence). Losses at the gene ends were 2 bases for V and 6 bases for J; bases not matched to a gene: 4. The CDR3 reads CASSLPGTGVNEQFF. CDR3 coding DNA: TGTGCCAGCAGTTTACCCGGGACAGGGGTCAATGAGCAGTTCTTC.

The chain couples TRBV27 to TRBJ2-7; 7 bases match TRBD1. In germline, CDR1 is MNHEY, CDR2 SMNVEV (reference sequence). This CDR3 is built from 13 residues. The V gene end was trimmed by 5 bases and the J gene end by 4 bases; junction bases not matched to a gene: 5. The CDR3 here is CASSRQGRYEQYF. In nucleotides, the CDR3 is TGTGCCAGCAGTCGACAGGGAAGGTACGAGCAGTACTTC.

This clonotype was observed a few times. V is TRBV11-2 and J is TRBJ2-7, with 11 positions matching TRBD2. J gave up 0 bases and V 2 bases, and 9 bases lay outside the gene matches. Germline values: CDR1 SGHAT, CDR2 FQNNGV. The CDR3 contains 18 residues. Here the CDR3 DNA reads TGTGCCAGCAGCTTATTCCCTGGGGGACTAGCGGCCTCCTACGAGCAGTACTTC. This sequence encodes CASSLFPGGLAASYEQYF.

There are a few counts of this clonotype. The rearrangement joins TRBV19 to TRBJ2-5; TRBD1 is a possible D gene (6 bases). With 9 bases removed from V and 2 bases from J, the gap between germline ends came to 19 bases. Germline values: CDR1 LNHDA, CDR2 SQIVND (reference sequence). The CDR3 covers 15 residues. The CDR3 nucleotides are TGTGCCAGCCGACGAACAGGGAGTTGGCAAGAGACCCAGTACTTC. As protein: CASRRTGSWQETQYF.

The chain links TRBV20-1 to TRBJ1-3, with 7 nucleotides matching TRBD1. The germline V gene has CDR1 DFQATT and CDR2 SNEGSKA (reference sequence). The ends lost 3 bases at V and 1 base at J; junction bases unmatched: 9. The CDR3 extends over 16 amino acids. The CDR3 reads CSASLTGILSGNTIYF. The CDR3 bases are TGCAGTGCTAGCCTGACAGGGATACTTTCTGGAAACACCATATATTTT.

The rearrangement uses TRBV29-1 and TRBJ1-4; D not certain. CDR1 SQVTM and CDR2 ANQGSEA come from the germline V gene. This CDR3 has 14 residues. V shed 0 bases and J shed 8 bases, with 13 bases lying between them. The CDR3 DNA sequence: TGCAGCGTTGAAGATGACCGGGTGAGGGAAAAACTGTTTTTT. This gives the protein CSVEDDRVREKLFF.

The rearrangement links TRBV24-1 to TRBJ2-1; 11 bases fit TRBD2. V was pared by 5 bases and J by 6 bases, with 8 bases of the junction left unmatched. Germline V gene sequence: CDR1 KGHDR, CDR2 SFDVKD. This CDR3 is built from 16 residues. The CDR3 DNA reads TGTGCCACCAGTGCCGGTAGCGGGAGGGGGGGCAATGAGCAGTTCTTC. As protein: CATSAGSGRGGNEQFF.